Here is one TCR beta chain with its context. Its antigen is still unknown. The entry originates in a study of cytomegalovirus exposure and HLA in healthy donors. Primers included in the PCR were 60 Vbeta and 13 Jbeta primers. The table came from immunoSEQ multiplex PCR; TCRdb's copy has only in-frame clones and leaves some out. The repertoire holds some 160,000 clones, with about 74% as singletons. The CDR3 runs to 14 residues. Trimming cost V 5 bases and J 2 bases, with 12 bases left between them. The germline V gene has CDR1 MNHEY and CDR2 SMNVEV (reference sequence). Findings of the study overall: Follow-up analysis later connected one missense variant in DCLRE1C with trimming of TCR beta V- and J-genes. Sequencing likely produced, as an artifact, a cluster of highly shared sequence variants. Cytomegalovirus status, reportedly, was diagnosed with high specificity and sensitivity by the classifier. Excluded were some V segments that proved indistinguishable, including TRBV6-2 and TRBV6-3.

This chain connects TRBV27 to TRBJ2-5; D gene ambiguous. Sequences were obtained from PBMCs. The TCR was taken from a middle-aged woman in good health and CMV-seronegative. CDR3 sequence (DNA): TGTGCCAGCAGTCCCTGGGCATCACAAGAGACCCAGTACTTC. Protein product: CASSPWASQETQYF.